This paragraph reports one TCR beta chain. Using immunoSEQ multiplex PCR, the repertoire was profiled, and TCRdb retains in-frame clones only, with some absent. Altogether about 280,000 clones are present, approximately 90% being singletons, with the ten largest covering about 5.7%. The sample originates from a study of blood T cell repertoires in COVID-19. Study-level background: Sources were T cells, B-cell-depleted T cells, or PBMCs; the material itself was cDNA or gDNA.

This study enrolled people aged about 18 to 100 from under 25 US geographic areas. The CDR3 length is 12 residues. Germline CDR1 and CDR2: MDHEN and SYDVKM. The V gene lost 7 bases and the J gene lost 2 bases, with 8 bases spanning the gap. The chain links TRBV28 to TRBJ1-2; D not certain. Sequencing used PBMCs or T cells enriched from blood (not recorded which). This clonotype originated in a woman aged 40 to 49 who had recovered from COVID-19. DNA of the CDR3: TGTGCCAGCAACGTACTAAACTATGGCTACACCTTC. It encodes CASNVLNYGYTF.